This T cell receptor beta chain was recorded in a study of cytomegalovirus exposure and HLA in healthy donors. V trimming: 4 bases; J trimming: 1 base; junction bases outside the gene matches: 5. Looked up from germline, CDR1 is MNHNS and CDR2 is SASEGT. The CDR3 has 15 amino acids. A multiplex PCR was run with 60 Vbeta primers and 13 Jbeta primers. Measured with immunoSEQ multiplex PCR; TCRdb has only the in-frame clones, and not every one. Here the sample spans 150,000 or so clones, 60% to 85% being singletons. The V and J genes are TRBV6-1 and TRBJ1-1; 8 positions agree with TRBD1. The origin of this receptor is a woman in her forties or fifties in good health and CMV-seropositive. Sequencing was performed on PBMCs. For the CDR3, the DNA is TGTGCCAGCAGTGTCTCGGGACAGGAGAACACTGAAGCTTTCTTT. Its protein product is CASSVSGQENTEAFF.